This T cell receptor (beta chain) comes out of a study of regulatory T cells in long-lasting Graves disease. This clonotype appeared many times. Arm-PCR of CDR3 regions and iRepertoire HTBI primers were the basis on which TCR beta libraries were built. TCRdb re-called the multiplex PCR reads through MiXCR, storing one row per CDR3 protein. This sample has over 450,000 distinct CDR3 sequences, with more than 10% found just once. Time point denoted: newly diagnosed GD, antithyroid drugs for less than 3 months. There was RNA extracted from PBMCs, and the TCR library was made from it. The data were also submitted as part of a second study, on T cells in Graves' hyperthyroidism and ophthalmopathy. That work states: The patients, who ranged from 18 to 65 in age, presented with newly diagnosed hyperthyroidism lasting under 2 months. The HTBI primer set served for first-round RT-PCR of the TCR CDR3. Prediction of ophthalmopathy progression came a median around 7.1 months pre-onset.

The receptor was derived from a woman aged 25 to 45 with Graves disease. The specimen was peripheral blood mononuclear cells (PBMCs), collected at new diagnosis, from a patient treated with antithyroid drugs.

CDR3 sequence: CASSDTAQVYNEQFF. The CDR3 DNA reads TGCGCCAGCAGCGACACGGCACAGGTATACAATGAGCAGTTCTTC. The chain joins TRBV4-1 to TRBJ2-1, with D possibly matching TRBD1 (5 bases). The V and J ends lost 5 bases and 4 bases respectively, with 15 bases between them. Germline CDR1 is MGHRA and CDR2 is YSYEKL. The CDR3 spans 15 residues.